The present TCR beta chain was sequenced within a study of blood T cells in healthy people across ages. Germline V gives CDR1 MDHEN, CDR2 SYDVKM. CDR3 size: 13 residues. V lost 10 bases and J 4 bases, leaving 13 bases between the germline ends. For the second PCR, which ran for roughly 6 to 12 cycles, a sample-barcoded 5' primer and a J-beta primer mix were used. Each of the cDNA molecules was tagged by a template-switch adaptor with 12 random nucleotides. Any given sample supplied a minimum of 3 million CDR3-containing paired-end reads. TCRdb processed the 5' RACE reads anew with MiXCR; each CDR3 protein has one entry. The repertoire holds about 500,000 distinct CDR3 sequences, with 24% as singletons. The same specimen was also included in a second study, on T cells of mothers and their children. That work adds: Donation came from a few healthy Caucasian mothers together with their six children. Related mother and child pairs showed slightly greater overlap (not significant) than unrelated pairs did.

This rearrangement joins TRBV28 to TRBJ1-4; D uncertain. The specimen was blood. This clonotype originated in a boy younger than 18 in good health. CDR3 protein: CATSWGYNEKLFF. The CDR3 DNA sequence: TGTGCCACCTCATGGGGTTATAATGAAAAACTGTTTTTT.